This T cell receptor (beta chain) was recorded in a study of tumor-infiltrating lymphocytes in primary liver carcinoma. The investigators made TCR beta cDNA from 400 to 550 ng total RNA, using a constant-region primer. Each TCR beta library was derived from three nested multiplex PCR rounds that employed slightly modified ARM-PCR. A C-beta reverse primer and TRBV1-TRBV30 forward primers served in each of the first two PCR rounds, at 9 to 10 cycles apiece. In TCRdb, the multiplex PCR reads were re-called with MiXCR into one record per CDR3 protein. Here the sample spans around 330,000 distinct CDR3 sequences, roughly three fifths being singletons. On this clonotype itself: The antigen is unknown. It may be a read error: a sequence one base away is much more abundant.

Study conclusions and caveats: Tumor top-250-clone fractions significantly exceeded those of blood (p = 0.039).

The CDR3 sequence is 12 residues long. Both blood RNA, taken from unsorted whole blood, and germline DNA were extracted. The patients carried chronic HBV infection and had received no treatment. They drew about 3.9 milliliters of peripheral blood before surgery. This sequence joins TRBV12-3 or TRBV12-4 and TRBJ2-1; TRBD2 is a possible D gene (5 bases). The receptor comes from a young woman with primary liver carcinoma and hepatitis B virus infection. The source material was peripheral blood. CDR3 sequence: CARSRGFSEQFF. The CDR3 region has the DNA TGTGCCCGCAGTCGAGGGTTCAGTGAGCAGTTCTTC.